A single sample gave rise to the 10 T cell receptor beta chains below, sequenced in a study of cytomegalovirus exposure and HLA in healthy donors. PCR primers comprised 60 Vbeta and 13 Jbeta primers. This table comes from immunoSEQ multiplex PCR, and its TCRdb copy is limited to in-frame clones, with some not included. The profile shows 150,000 to 200,000 clones, around three quarters of them singletons. Sequences were obtained from PBMCs. The receptors were sampled from a man aged 50 or older in good health and CMV-seropositive.

This chain connects TRBV7-9 to TRBJ1-1; weak D call: TRBD1 (5 bases). The CDR3 contains 14 residues. Germline loops: CDR1 SEHNR, CDR2 FQNEAQ (reference sequence). Trimming left V 1 base short and J 1 base short, with 7 bases between. The CDR3: CASSLETANTEAFF. CDR3 coding DNA: TGTGCCAGCAGCTTAGAGACAGCGAACACTGAAGCTTTCTTT.

This chain uses TRBV10-3 with TRBJ1-2; 9 bases agree with TRBD1. Germline CDR1 ENHRY, CDR2 SYGVKD. The CDR3 spans 14 residues. The J segment lost 3 bases and the V segment lost 10 bases, leaving 9 bases of the junction unmatched. The CDR3 DNA reads TGTGCCAGCGCGGGACAGGGTGGCGACTATGGCTACACCTTC. Translating it yields CASAGQGGDYGYTF.

This clone is a singleton in its sample. Here the CDR3 reads CASSPGLAGDEQFF. CDR3 DNA sequence: TGCGCCAGCAGCCCGGGACTAGCGGGGGACGAGCAGTTCTTC. The chain couples TRBV5-1 to TRBJ2-1; 14 nucleotides agree with TRBD2. CDR1 and CDR2 (germline): SGHRS, YFSETQ. With 4 bases clipped from V and 10 bases from J, the junction kept 4 bases outside the gene matches. The CDR3 is 14 residues long.

The chain carries TRBV28 and TRBJ2-7; the D gene is possibly TRBD1 (6 bases). Deletions cut 7 bases from V and 5 bases from J, with 18 bases between. This CDR3 region has 14 residues. CDR1 and CDR2 (germline): MDHEN, SYDVKM. The CDR3 region is CASNTNRVTHEQYF. The CDR3 DNA follows: TGTGCCAGCAACACGAACAGGGTCACTCACGAGCAGTACTTC. Based on the CDR3 plus reference TRBV28 and TRBJ2-7, the full variable domain is DVKVTQSSRYLVKRTGEKVFLECVQDMDHENMFWYRQDPGLGLRLIYFSYDVKMKEKGDIPEGYSVSREKKERFSLILESASTNQTSMYLCASNTNRVTHEQYFGPGTRLTVT.

This chain joins TRBV6-5 and TRBJ1-2; D unresolved. The V gene lost 2 bases and the J gene lost 3 bases, with 10 bases spanning the gap. The V gene's germline CDR1 is MNHEY and CDR2 SVGAGI. The CDR3 consists of 14 residues. CDR3 sequence reads: CASSYSGTDYGYTF. The DNA for the CDR3 is TGTGCCAGCAGTTACAGTGGTACAGACTATGGCTACACCTTC.

The V gene is TRBV27, the J gene TRBJ2-5; perhaps TRBD2 as D (6 bases). CDR3 length: 13 residues. In germline, CDR1 is MNHEY, CDR2 SMNVEV (reference sequence). V was pared by 6 bases and J by 5 bases, with 13 bases between. CDR3 sequence (DNA): TGTGCCAGCAGGGTTAGCGGCTATGAGACCCAGTACTTC. Translated: CASRVSGYETQYF.

The chain carries TRBV15 and TRBJ1-3, with D possibly TRBD1 on 5 matching bases. CDR1 is LNHNV and CDR2 is YYDKDF in the germline V gene (reference sequence). The CDR3 totals 16 residues. V lost 0 bases, J lost 4 bases, and 13 bases lay in between. The CDR3, as DNA: TGTGCCACCAGCAGAGATGGAGGAGGGGTCGGAAACACCATATATTTT. Translating it yields CATSRDGGGVGNTIYF.

The chain couples TRBV25-1 to TRBJ2-1; 11 bases map to TRBD2. The V and J ends lost 4 bases and 4 bases, in that order; junction bases with no gene match: 6. CDR3 size: 16 residues. Per germline, CDR1 MGHDK and CDR2 SYGVNS. Here the CDR3 DNA reads TGTGCCAGCAGTGGCCCCGGGACTAGCGGTTACAATGAGCAGTTCTTC. It yields the protein CASSGPGTSGYNEQFF.

The rearrangement joins TRBV9 to TRBJ2-7, with TRBD1 identical over 8 bases. J was trimmed by 3 bases and V by 4 bases; bases with no gene match: 3. The CDR3 totals 13 residues. Per germline, CDR1 SGDLS and CDR2 YYNGEE. This chain's CDR3 is CASSITGGYEQYF. CDR3 nucleotides: TGTGCCAGCAGCATCACAGGGGGCTACGAGCAGTACTTC. Supplemented by reference TRBV9 and TRBJ2-7, the full variable domain reads DSGVTQTPKHLITATGQRVTLRCSPRSGDLSVYWYQQSLDQGLQFLIQYYNGEERAKGNILERFSAQQFPDLHSELNLSSLELGDSALYFCASSITGGYEQYFGPGTRLTVT.

This clone was detected only a few times. For the CDR3, the DNA is TGTGCCTGGAGTGTACAGTTAGCGGGGGGAGAGACCCAGTACTTC. Its translation: CAWSVQLAGGETQYF. The chain links TRBV30 to TRBJ2-5; 10 bases map to TRBD2. From germline, CDR1 is GTSNPN and CDR2 SVGIG (reference sequence). The CDR3 is 15 residues long. V lost 0 bases to trimming and J lost 4 bases; unmatched junction nucleotides: 5.